This T cell receptor beta chain was identified during a study of Tregs in tolerant kidney transplant recipients. The protocol was immunoSEQ multiplex PCR, while the TCRdb copy is restricted to in-frame clones and leaves out a portion. The sample holds some 60,000 clones, 83% seen once. The CDR3 covers 15 residues. In germline, CDR1 is KGHSH, CDR2 LQKENI. Trimming took 3 bases from V and 5 from J, leaving 17 bases between them. Concerning this clone: Its antigen remains unidentified.

Unstimulated Tregs (CD4+CD25+CD127-) and CD4+CD25- non-Tregs were sorted from PBMCs. Study-wide findings and caveats: This study did not directly address biological reproducibility.

The sequencing input was CD4+ T cells from blood. This sequence joins TRBV18 and TRBJ2-7; D perhaps matches TRBD1 (7 bases). The sequence came from a human donor in good health. CDR3 sequence (DNA): TGTGCCAGCTCACCTGTGACAGGGAGGTTGAACGAGCAGTACTTC. This translates into CASSPVTGRLNEQYF.